This T cell receptor beta chain was documented in a study of post-analysis software for immune sequencing data. With respect to this clonotype: Antigen unknown.

General observations from the study: Same-batch preparations were strongly co-clustered by F measure. Controls' normalized Chao1 diversity significantly exceeded that of multiple sclerosis patients.

Each TCR beta cDNA library carried unique molecular identifiers. Between roughly 1 and 10 million T cells gave rise to about 450,000 cDNA molecules. From the PCR reads, TCRdb called clonotypes with MiXCR, one entry per CDR3 protein. The sample yields about 820,000 distinct CDR3 sequences, roughly 58% seen once. The sample consisted of blood. This TCR derives from a girl aged 5-17 years with multiple sclerosis.

CDR3 DNA: TGTGCCACCAGTGATCCCCCGGGCCCAGGGGGCTACAATGAGCAGTTCTTC. It codes for CATSDPPGPGGYNEQFF. V gene TRBV24-1 combines with J gene TRBJ2-1; 7 bases are a match to TRBD1. The germline CDR1 and CDR2 sequences are KGHDR and SFDVKD. This CDR3 has 17 amino acids. Trimming removed 3 bases from V and 3 bases from J; junction bases left unmatched: 10.